These T cell receptor beta chains were read from a single sample in a study of vaccination and CD4 T cells after COVID-19. Their antigens remain unidentified. TCRdb reanalysed the PCR reads using MiXCR and keeps one entry per CDR3 protein. The data show more than 15,000 distinct CDR3 sequences, with approximately 54% seen just once and 11% held by the top ten. The source material was CD4+ T cells from blood, cultured in vitro. The receptors originated from a human donor who had recovered from COVID-19. Each CDR3 is given with its conserved first and last residue. Fields, in order: D gene, clone size, V gene, J gene, CDR3 protein. The D gene is left open where the match is weak. Only some rows state a clone size, as once, few, many or a class for expanded clones.

d_call: .
clone_size: .
v_call: TRBV6-1
j_call: TRBJ2-7
cdr3_aa: CASNFGASYEQYF

d_call: .
clone_size: .
v_call: TRBV7-7
j_call: TRBJ2-3
cdr3_aa: CASSQSGLTDTQYF

d_call: .
clone_size: .
v_call: TRBV6-1
j_call: TRBJ2-7
cdr3_aa: CASRTAGRTYEQYF

d_call: .
clone_size: medium-sized
v_call: TRBV4-3
j_call: TRBJ1-3
cdr3_aa: CASSQDNRLSGNTIYF

d_call: .
clone_size: few
v_call: TRBV15
j_call: TRBJ2-7
cdr3_aa: CATSRGGTQAYEQYF

d_call: .
clone_size: once
v_call: TRBV2
j_call: TRBJ1-2
cdr3_aa: CASSGGSGESGYTF

d_call: .
clone_size: .
v_call: TRBV7-9
j_call: TRBJ2-3
cdr3_aa: CASSLAIVGGTDTQYF

d_call: .
clone_size: once
v_call: TRBV19
j_call: TRBJ1-5
cdr3_aa: CASKKYPVGNQPQHF

d_call: .
clone_size: .
v_call: TRBV6-2/TRBV6-3
j_call: TRBJ1-2
cdr3_aa: CASSPRQGDYSNYGYTF

d_call: TRBD1
clone_size: .
v_call: TRBV4-1
j_call: TRBJ2-7
cdr3_aa: CASSQGGQAKFYEQYF

d_call: .
clone_size: .
v_call: TRBV27
j_call: TRBJ1-5
cdr3_aa: CASSWDTATRGNQPQHF

d_call: TRBD1
clone_size: few
v_call: TRBV20-1
j_call: TRBJ1-2
cdr3_aa: CSATLPGQPYGYTF

d_call: TRBD2
clone_size: .
v_call: TRBV4-1
j_call: TRBJ2-7
cdr3_aa: CASSQEVYGGAYEQYF

d_call: .
clone_size: .
v_call: TRBV7-6
j_call: TRBJ2-5
cdr3_aa: CASSKQPGHGEETQYF

d_call: TRBD2
clone_size: .
v_call: TRBV11-3
j_call: TRBJ2-5
cdr3_aa: CATAGGQAKETQYF

d_call: TRBD2
clone_size: .
v_call: TRBV18
j_call: TRBJ2-7
cdr3_aa: CASSRRGESYEQYF

d_call: .
clone_size: .
v_call: TRBV2
j_call: TRBJ2-5
cdr3_aa: CASSRTRSQETQYF

d_call: TRBD1
clone_size: .
v_call: TRBV20-1
j_call: TRBJ1-1
cdr3_aa: CSARDGTVNTEAFF

d_call: TRBD2
clone_size: .
v_call: TRBV6-5
j_call: TRBJ2-1
cdr3_aa: CASSYNGASGGRVDNEQFF

d_call: .
clone_size: .
v_call: TRBV7-2
j_call: TRBJ1-1
cdr3_aa: CASSFMGTEAFF

d_call: .
clone_size: few
v_call: TRBV20-1
j_call: TRBJ2-5
cdr3_aa: CSARVLETQYF

d_call: TRBD1
clone_size: .
v_call: TRBV7-9
j_call: TRBJ2-6
cdr3_aa: CASSRTGLSSGANVLTF

d_call: .
clone_size: .
v_call: TRBV20-1
j_call: TRBJ1-1
cdr3_aa: CSARDPAGVLF

d_call: .
clone_size: few
v_call: TRBV15
j_call: TRBJ1-6
cdr3_aa: CATSRGQGQSPLHF

d_call: .
clone_size: .
v_call: TRBV11-3
j_call: TRBJ2-7
cdr3_aa: CASSPDSCEQYF

d_call: .
clone_size: few
v_call: TRBV6-2/TRBV6-3
j_call: TRBJ1-1
cdr3_aa: CASSYSIVGPSAAAAEAFF

d_call: .
clone_size: few
v_call: TRBV15
j_call: TRBJ1-2
cdr3_aa: CATSRDLLVGSYGYTF

d_call: TRBD1
clone_size: .
v_call: TRBV7-6
j_call: TRBJ1-2
cdr3_aa: CASSFPGGYGYTF

d_call: TRBD2
clone_size: .
v_call: TRBV4-1
j_call: TRBJ2-1
cdr3_aa: CASRTYPTTSGGNEQFF

d_call: TRBD1
clone_size: .
v_call: TRBV20-1
j_call: TRBJ1-2
cdr3_aa: CSAREGLGQNFNGYTF

d_call: .
clone_size: .
v_call: TRBV6-2/TRBV6-3
j_call: TRBJ2-4
cdr3_aa: CASSTTGITKNIQYF

d_call: .
clone_size: .
v_call: TRBV7-2
j_call: TRBJ2-7
cdr3_aa: CASSFARQAGEQYF

d_call: .
clone_size: few
v_call: TRBV7-3
j_call: TRBJ1-1
cdr3_aa: CASSLNPRGAHTEAFF